This record looks at one T cell receptor (beta chain) sequence and its context. No cognate antigen has been identified for it. The input lacks base qualities; no much larger clone sits a single base away. The data were obtained in a study of cytomegalovirus exposure and HLA in healthy donors (TCRdb year 2017). Concerning the study at large: In an earlier analysis of 587 of the donors, 276 Gb of sequence data and approximately 100 million unique TCR beta sequences from 150 million to 200 million T cells were reported. An early release covering 550 to 700 HLA-typed donors comprised about 320 gigabases of sequencing data and around 80 million unique TCR sequences. Of the roughly 400 genotyped donors, approximately 81% were placed in the genetic ancestry cluster associated with self-reported Caucasian donors. The study aimed to test whether cataloging public T cell receptors could reveal signatures of past pathogen exposure. The study used immunosequencing to profile the T cell repertoires of several hundred subjects and linked those repertoires to cytomegalovirus serostatus. Besides the first cohort of 500 to 700 subjects, a separate validation cohort made up of over a hundred different subjects was used. High-throughput TCR immunosequencing, statistical association of individual TCRs with disease status, and machine learning were combined to predict cytomegalovirus infection status. To study patterns of TCR occurrence, a later analysis re-analyzed previously published TCR beta repertoires from around 660 donors and added high-resolution HLA genotyping. The later analysis used no new phenotypic data to find candidate immune exposures, relying instead on TCR beta sequences and their occurrence across donors. An earlier analysis of nearly 600 of the donors applied high-throughput TCR beta sequencing to assess whether each TCR beta V gene segment acted as functional or pseudogenic. Alongside the repertoire data, information on donor age, sex, ethnicity and CMV serostatus was compiled. A later genetic analysis used genome-wide SNP genotypes for about 55% of the 666 donors, treating that subset as a discovery cohort. Every repertoire in the discovery cohort had been generated on one and the same sequencing platform. HLA typing covered class I and class II loci at four-digit resolution. The number of typed donors differed by locus: 629-630 for A, B, C, DRB1 and DQB1; approximately 520 for DQA1; about 600 for DPA1; and about 450 for DPB1. Four or five DR-DQ haplotypes were handled as single units for association and clustering because linkage in the cohort was strong. Among roughly 400 genotyped donors of the cohort, an average of around 240,000 unique TCR beta nucleotide sequences were sequenced per donor, around 18% of them non-productive.

The CDR3 runs 15 amino acids, cysteine and phenylalanine included. The DNA shown is the 45-base CDR3, in frame from base 1. V and J are trimmed by 4 bases and 5 bases, and the gene matches miss 1 base of the junction. The germline V gene gives CDR1 as ENHRY and CDR2 as SYGVKD. Overall results and qualifications from the work: Some IMGT-functional V segments, including TRBV6-2 and TRBV6-3, could not be told apart with the 87-base-pair reads, so those segments were excluded. A further reported finding was that TCR beta sequences accurately predicted the HLA-A and HLA-B alleles for most subjects in the first cohort. Compared with equally common non-associated chains, HLA-associated TCR beta chains in a later analysis were more clonally expanded and had lower generation probabilities. Most TCR sequences were seen in very few donors, while some public TCRs were found in many individuals. Linkage disequilibrium might explain the correlated functional status among segregating V segments, but an unknown experimental factor could not be ruled out. The sequencing pipeline was judged likely to have produced a cluster of highly shared sequence variants as a technical artifact. Presence/absence analyses assumed roughly uniform sequencing depth across donors, an assumption that may not hold. According to a later analysis, parvovirus B19, influenza, CMV and Epstein-Barr virus appeared linked to several top co-occurrence clusters. A few of the identified cytomegalovirus-associated TCR beta chains were confirmed in vitro to be specific for cytomegalovirus antigens. Fewer than 20 rarely observed V segments, including chromosome 9 orphons, were excluded from the earlier analysis of a few hundred of the donors because counts were too low. HLA typing was unavailable for some donors at each locus, so association tests used only the typed subset. When HLA alleles, especially DR and DQ, strongly co-occurred, TCR associations were difficult to assign to individual alleles. Only TCR beta chains were sequenced in this cohort, and the absence of alpha or paired-chain data limited detectable features. The only immune exposure information available for the cohort was CMV serostatus. Compared with the approximately 700-donor mean, donors in an Asian-associated ancestry cluster had fewer N-insertions in productive TCRs, according to a later genetic analysis. V-gene and J-gene trimming of TCR beta chains was associated with a missense DCLRE1C variant in a later genetic analysis, and the association was replicated in an independent cohort. At a false discovery rate of 0.05, a later analysis linked around 15,000 TCR beta sequences to specific HLA alleles. In a later analysis, TCR association rates were found to vary across HLA loci, with the most associated TCRs seen for DRB1 alleles and the fewest for HLA-C alleles. Cytomegalovirus status was reported to be diagnosed by the classifier with high specificity and sensitivity in both the original and validation cohorts. In an earlier analysis of around 600 of the donors, most TCR beta V segments appeared in productive rearrangements about 90% or about 30% of the time, broadly matching IMGT annotations. According to the authors, the approach could potentially be generalized to other disease states and immunological phenotypes. In a later analysis, most CMV-associated TCR beta chains were found to appear HLA-restricted, with HLA associations seemingly driven largely by CMV exposure. The study gave a list of under 200 TCR beta chains associated with cytomegalovirus.

The receptor library was made with the immunoSEQ multiplex PCR assay. For the multiplex PCR, a mixture combining 60 forward primers for TCR Vbeta segments and 13 reverse primers for TCR Jbeta segments was used. A multiplex PCR assay on genomic DNA amplified the CDR3 region of rearranged TCR beta genes. Amplified TCR beta libraries were sequenced as 87-base-pair reads on the Illumina HiSeq System. The paper's processing steps were these. Across the roughly 670 repertoires, a later analysis counted tens of millions of unique TCR beta chains, 9.5 million to 12 million of which were shared by at least two donors. A nearest-neighbor algorithm error-corrected the raw reads and collapsed the reads into unique sequences, merging closely related sequences to remove PCR and sequencing errors. CDR3 sequences were aligned to IMGT reference sequences to assign V, D and J gene segments. Each retained sequence needed at least a six-nucleotide match to both a V gene segment and a J gene segment. Rearrangements were called productive when the CDR3 lacked stop codons and stayed in frame with V and J; all others were non-productive. Following IMGT convention, CDR3 was defined as the stretch from the second conserved V-encoded cysteine up to the conserved J-encoded phenylalanine. Sequences without an unambiguous match to a single V gene segment were excluded from the earlier analysis of a few hundred of the donors. In an earlier analysis of a few hundred of the donors, V segments were called functional above 56.7% productive rearrangements and were called segregating when the between-donor standard deviation exceeded 5%. To diagnose cytomegalovirus status from the catalog of TCR beta chain sequences, a statistical classification framework was built. In a later analysis, V and J genes were assigned by comparing TCR nucleotide sequences against IMGT/GENE-DB human TR gene sequences. A later analysis assigned CDR3 sequences and most-parsimonious VDJ recombination scenarios with the TCRdist pipeline. In a later analysis, each TCR beta chain was defined by its CDR3 amino acid sequence together with its V-gene family, and reads lacking a unique V-gene family were excluded. To address suspected cross-contamination and a sequencing artifact, a later analysis removed over 500 highly shared, low-generation-probability nucleotide sequences. In a later analysis, a clonal expansion index was calculated for each public chain from normalized within-repertoire ranks of inferred template counts. In a later analysis, generation probabilities were computed with a VDJ recombination model fitted to out-of-frame rearrangements, and the resulting probabilities were checked against IGoR. Hypergeometric tests were used in a later analysis to score TCR-TCR, TCR-HLA and TCR-CMV co-occurrence, with a repertoire-size bias correction applied to the TCR pairs. In a later analysis, false discovery rates were estimated by permuting HLA or CMV assignments 20 times. In a later analysis, co-occurring TCRs were grouped using DBSCAN, with TCRdist sequence similarity added in when clustering inside HLA-allele-positive subsets. Repertoires with fewer than 30,000 or more than 120,000 public chains, plus five repertoires with anomalous nucleotide sharing, were excluded from co-occurrence clustering. In TCRdb, the immuneACCESS table is reduced to in-frame sequences with V and J assigned. These tables do not hold every clone; where another copy was compared, an unresolved V gene accounts for under half, and the others remain unexplained. V, J and clone size derive from that table, while D and trimming were established from the DNA sequence. The sample table shows some 140,000 clones, and around 83% are seen once. In total, the top ten clones hold 1% to 1.5% of the sample.

The cohort consisted of 600 or so healthy bone marrow donors. At the time of sampling, all cohort members were nominally healthy, though unrecorded immune exposures were likely present. The donor was CMV seropositive and belonged to the group of about 290 seropositive cohort members. A peripheral blood sample was collected from each donor, and TCR beta sequencing was performed on peripheral blood mononuclear cells. The Qiagen DNeasy Blood Extraction Kit was used to extract genomic DNA from the blood cell samples. The receptor's source is a male donor in good health and CMV-seropositive. The specimen was PBMCs. The rearrangement joined TRBV10-3 to TRBJ2-1, with 14 bases matching TRBD2. The DNA reads as follows: TGTGCCATCAGTGGGACTAGCGGGGGGAACAATGAGCAGTTCTTC. The resulting protein is CAISGTSGGNNEQFF.